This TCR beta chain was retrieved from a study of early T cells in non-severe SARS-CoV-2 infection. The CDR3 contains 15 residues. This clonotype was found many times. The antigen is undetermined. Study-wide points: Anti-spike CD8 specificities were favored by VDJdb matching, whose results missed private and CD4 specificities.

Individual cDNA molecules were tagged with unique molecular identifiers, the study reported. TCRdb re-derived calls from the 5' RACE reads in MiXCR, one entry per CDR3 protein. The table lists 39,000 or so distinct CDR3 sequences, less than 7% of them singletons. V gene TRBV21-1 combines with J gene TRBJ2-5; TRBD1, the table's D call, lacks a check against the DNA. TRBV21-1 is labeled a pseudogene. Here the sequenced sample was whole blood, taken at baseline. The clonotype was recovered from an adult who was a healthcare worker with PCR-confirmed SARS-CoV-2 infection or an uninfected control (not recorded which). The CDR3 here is CARQVRRDPQETQYF. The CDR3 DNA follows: TGTGCCAGACAGGTTCGAAGGGACCCCCAAGAGACCCAGTACTTC.